This T cell receptor beta chain was identified during a study of cytomegalovirus exposure and HLA in healthy donors. Study-wide results and limits: Among TCR beta chains, those listed as cytomegalovirus-associated numbered fewer than 200. Beyond CMV serostatus, there was no information to go on about immune exposure.

Amplification used 60 Vbeta primers and 13 Jbeta primers. Authors' data handling: An analysis performed later counted around 86 million unique TCR beta chains (around 10 million of them shared). The data were produced by immunoSEQ multiplex PCR, yet TCRdb's version contains in-frame clones alone and is incomplete. V and J calls and clone size follow that table, whereas D and trimming were derived from the DNA. The sample carries about 190,000 clones, approximately 70% recorded once. Germline V lookup: CDR1 SGDLS, CDR2 YYNGEE. This CDR3 has 15 amino acids. Deletions cut 0 bases from V and 0 bases from J, with 9 bases between. With respect to this clone: The antigen is undetermined.

The sample was PBMCs. This receptor was identified in a woman in her thirties in good health and CMV-seropositive. The chain is built from TRBV9 and TRBJ1-1; D possibly corresponds to TRBD1 (5 bases). CDR3 in amino acids: CASSVGGRLNTEAFF. Written as DNA, the CDR3 is TGTGCCAGCAGCGTAGGGGGGAGGTTGAACACTGAAGCTTTCTTT. The variable domain in full, with the rest retrieved from reference TRBV9 and TRBJ1-1, is DSGVTQTPKHLITATGQRVTLRCSPRSGDLSVYWYQQSLDQGLQFLIQYYNGEERAKGNILERFSAQQFPDLHSELNLSSLELGDSALYFCASSVGGRLNTEAFFGQGTRLTVV.